This entry describes one TCR beta chain. The germline gives CDR1 SGHTA, CDR2 FQGTGA. The CDR3 is 16 amino acids. V lost 5 bases, J lost 4 bases, and 6 bases stayed unmatched. This record belongs to a study of blood T cell repertoires in COVID-19. Study in general: The cDNA or gDNA used as material had been derived from T cells, B-cell-depleted T cells, or PBMCs.

Original processing notes: Amplification with reference gene primers provided the estimates of nucleated cell counts. Some clones are missing from TCRdb's copy, which holds only in-frame ones; the method was immunoSEQ multiplex PCR. The V and J calls and clone size come from that table; D and trimming were worked out from the DNA. This sample has about 220,000 clones; about 88% occur once, and the top ten carry roughly 0.7%. Input material: peripheral blood. V usage is TRBV7-3 and J usage is TRBJ2-1; 12 bases are shared with TRBD2. The source is a man aged 40-49 years with acute or convalescent COVID-19. CDR3 DNA sequence: TGTGCCAGCAGCCTAGGGACTAGCGGGTTATACAATGAGCAGTTCTTC. As protein: CASSLGTSGLYNEQFF. Full variable domain (rest looked up from reference TRBV7-3 and TRBJ2-1): GAGVSQTPSNKVTEKGKYVELRCDPISGHTALYWYRQSLGQGPEFLIYFQGTGAADDSGLPNDRFFAVRPEGSVSTLKIQRTERGDSAVYLCASSLGTSGLYNEQFFGPGTRLTVL.